A single TCR beta chain is shown here with its context. Its cognate antigen is unknown. The V gene's germline CDR1 is SGHTA and CDR2 FQGNSA. Trimming pared 3 bases from V and 13 bases from J, leaving 20 bases between. The CDR3 extends over 14 amino acids. TCRdb's table, derived via immunoSEQ multiplex PCR, lists solely in-frame clones and lacks some. The sample lists around 15,000 clones; 69% were seen once. The sample comes from a study of tumor-infiltrating lymphocytes in localized non-small cell lung cancer. The study's findings and limits: Tumor T-cell fraction from TCR sequencing was not associated with recurrence-free survival (p = 0.61). T-cell fraction did not differ between immunotypes IM1 and IM2.

The sequenced material came from lung tumor tissue. The origin of this receptor is a human donor with non-small cell lung cancer. The genes are TRBV7-2 and TRBJ2-3; no clear D gene. CDR3 sequence: CASSLGVADSTKYF. The CDR3 bases are TGTGCCAGCAGCTTGGGTGTTGCTGACTCTACCAAGTATTTT.